The rows below give T cell receptor beta chains drawn from one sample of a study of T cell responses to AZD1222 COVID-19 vaccine. Clones were read by immunoSEQ multiplex PCR, and TCRdb kept only the in-frame ones, dropping some. The table has over 110,000 clones, just under 95% seen once. This sample comprised peripheral blood, obtained after recovery from COVID-19. These receptors originate from an adult who had recovered from COVID-19. The CDR3 runs from the conserved cysteine through the conserved F or W. The D gene is left open where the match is weak. Part of the rows lack a size; the others show once, few, many or a class for expanded clones.

D: .; size: .; V: TRBV6-1; J: TRBJ1-1; CDR3: CASSEIGEQEAFF; DNA: TGTGCCAGCAGTGAAATCGGGGAGCAGGAAGCTTTCTTT
D: TRBD1; size: .; V: TRBV28; J: TRBJ1-5; CDR3: CASSLTGGNQPQHF; DNA: TGTGCCAGCAGTCTGACAGGGGGGAATCAGCCCCAGCATTTT
D: .; size: once; V: TRBV19; J: TRBJ1-2; CDR3: CASSQLRFYGYTF; DNA: TGTGCCAGTAGTCAACTCAGGTTCTATGGCTACACCTTC
D: TRBD1; size: .; V: TRBV27; J: TRBJ2-1; CDR3: CASHGTTGRYVEQFF; DNA: TGTGCCAGCCATGGGACGACAGGGCGGTACGTTGAGCAGTTCTTC
D: .; size: .; V: TRBV27; J: TRBJ1-1; CDR3: CAAELYPEAFF; DNA: TGTGCCGCTGAGTTGTATCCTGAAGCTTTCTTT
D: .; size: .; V: TRBV28; J: TRBJ2-1; CDR3: CASSLSRSRSYNEQFF; DNA: TGTGCCAGCAGTTTATCGCGGTCCCGCTCCTACAATGAGCAGTTCTTC
D: .; size: .; V: TRBV28; J: TRBJ1-2; CDR3: CASSSPTFLNYGYTF; DNA: TGTGCCAGCAGTTCCCCCACATTTTTAAACTATGGCTACACCTTC
D: .; size: .; V: TRBV11-3; J: TRBJ1-1; CDR3: CASSYQENTEAFF; DNA: TGTGCCAGCAGTTATCAGGAGAACACTGAAGCTTTCTTT
D: TRBD2; size: .; V: TRBV15; J: TRBJ2-3; CDR3: CATSRDRATSGDTQYF; DNA: TGTGCCACCAGCAGAGATAGGGCGACTAGCGGGGATACGCAGTATTTT
D: .; size: .; V: TRBV2; J: TRBJ2-5; CDR3: CASRNQETQYF; DNA: TGTGCCAGCAGGAACCAAGAGACCCAGTACTTC
D: .; size: .; V: TRBV12-5; J: TRBJ2-7; CDR3: CASGLDLRHYEQYF; DNA: TGTGCTAGTGGTTTGGACCTGAGACATTACGAGCAGTACTTC